A single sample gave rise to the 27 T cell receptor beta chains below, sequenced in a study of T-cell reconstitution after alpha-beta-depleted transplantation in children. Library preparation (for TCRbeta) was performed with unique molecular identifiers. TCRdb reprocessed the PCR reads via MiXCR and lists one record per CDR3 protein. Among about 980,000 distinct CDR3 sequences listed, under 30% were seen once. The specimen was PBMCs, mostly from graft donor cells, collected 360 days after TCRalphabeta/CD19-depleted stem cell transplant. These TCRs come from a boy younger than two who had a stem cell transplant for SCID, so the T cells may come from the graft donor.

This clonotype was detected only a few times. The V call is TRBV29-1, the J call TRBJ2-2, with 7 bases aligning to TRBD2. V gave up 8 bases and J gave up 1 base; unmatched junction bases: 1. The length of the CDR3 is 12 residues. Germline loops: CDR1 SQVTM, CDR2 ANQGSEA. CDR3 DNA: TGCAGCCCGGGGGGGAACACCGGGGAGCTGTTTTTT. Translation: CSPGGNTGELFF.

This clonotype was detected a few times. The DNA for the CDR3 is TGTGCCAGCAGTTCCCGCCTAGGGACCAACAATGAGCAGTTCTTC. The encoded protein is CASSSRLGTNNEQFF. V gene TRBV27 combines with J gene TRBJ2-1; possibly TRBD1 or TRBD2 for D (5 bases each). V was cut by 4 bases and J by 5 bases, with 15 bases left in between. This CDR3 has 15 residues. Germline values: CDR1 MNHEY, CDR2 SMNVEV (reference sequence).

The chain uses TRBV20-1 and TRBJ1-1; no reliable D call. CDR1 DFQATT and CDR2 SNEGSKA come from the germline V gene (reference sequence). The CDR3 runs 15 residues. The germline V and J ends were trimmed by 6 bases and 1 base, with 18 bases remaining between them. CDR3: CSALTPRTGNTEAFF. The CDR3 coding sequence is TGCAGTGCCCTGACACCACGGACGGGGAACACTGAAGCTTTCTTT.

This clonotype was picked up a small number of times. The rearrangement uses TRBV5-5 and TRBJ2-3; tentatively, D is TRBD1 (6 bases). The germline CDR1 and CDR2 sequences are SGHKS and YYEKEE (reference sequence). The CDR3 consists of 16 residues. V dropped 5 bases and J dropped 0 bases, with 16 bases sitting between them. This chain's CDR3 is CASSFPGQRSTDTQYF. DNA of the CDR3: TGTGCCAGCAGTTTTCCCGGACAGCGCAGCACAGATACGCAGTATTTT.

The rearrangement links TRBV4-3 to TRBJ2-7; 11 bases are a match to TRBD2. Germline assignment: CDR1 LGHNA and CDR2 YSLEER. This CDR3 is 19 amino acids long. Unmatched junction bases numbered 14, after V lost 0 bases and J lost 4 bases. The CDR3 reads CASSQDRVAGGLLGYEQYF. DNA for the CDR3: TGCGCCAGCAGCCAAGATCGTGTAGCGGGGGGGCTTTTAGGGTACGAGCAGTACTTC.

V is TRBV9 and J is TRBJ2-4; 9 nucleotides agree with TRBD1. The CDR3 totals 14 residues. The germline V gene has CDR1 SGDLS and CDR2 YYNGEE. V lost 4 bases, J lost 9 bases, and 8 bases stayed unmatched. In nucleotides, the CDR3 is TGTGCCAGCAGCCCAGGCGGACAGGGGAGCATTCAGTACTTC. Its protein is CASSPGGQGSIQYF.

In this sample, this clonotype turned up a few times. V is TRBV4-1 and J is TRBJ2-7; TRBD1 matches 8 bases. Looked up from germline, CDR1 is MGHRA and CDR2 is YSYEKL. This CDR3 region has 17 residues. The V segment lost 0 bases and the J segment 3 bases; nucleotides outside the gene matches: 10. The DNA of the CDR3 is TGCGCCAGCAGCCAAGATTTCAGGGGGCGAAGTGGCTACGAGCAGTACTTC. Translating gives CASSQDFRGRSGYEQYF.

This chain uses TRBV12-3 or TRBV12-4 with TRBJ2-3; possibly TRBD1 or TRBD2 for D (5 bases each). Trimming took 7 bases from V and 1 from J, leaving 15 bases between them. This CDR3 spans 15 amino acids. CDR3 protein: CASTRRLGGTDTQYF. For the CDR3, the DNA is TGTGCCAGCACCCGTAGGCTGGGGGGCACAGATACGCAGTATTTT.

The chain is built from TRBV10-3 and TRBJ2-3; D is perhaps TRBD1 (5 bases). The germline V and J ends were trimmed by 0 bases and 4 bases, with 11 bases remaining between them. From germline, CDR1 is ENHRY and CDR2 SYGVKD. The CDR3 has 15 residues. CDR3 sequence (DNA): TGTGCCATCAGTGAGTCGGGCAGGGCGGCAGATACGCAGTATTTT. It is translated as CAISESGRAADTQYF.

The chain recombines TRBV7-9 with TRBJ1-4; 7 nucleotides agree with TRBD1. CDR1 is SEHNR and CDR2 is FQNEAQ in the germline V gene (reference sequence). The CDR3 has 16 amino acids. Germline trimming cut 3 bases from V and 4 bases from J; bases unmatched to any gene: 8. The CDR3 DNA reads TGTGCCAGCAGCTTGGGCGACAGGGAGAATAATGAAAAACTGTTTTTT. Its protein product is CASSLGDRENNEKLFF.

This clonotype came up a few times. This chain connects TRBV27 to TRBJ2-1; TRBD2 matches 12 bases. Germline V lookup: CDR1 MNHEY, CDR2 SMNVEV (reference sequence). The trim removed 1 base at V and 4 bases at J, leaving 5 bases unmatched. The CDR3 is 17 amino acids. CDR3: CASSLWASGGAYNEQFF. As DNA, the CDR3 is TGTGCCAGCAGTTTATGGGCTAGCGGGGGGGCATACAATGAGCAGTTCTTC.

This chain connects TRBV12-3 or TRBV12-4 to TRBJ2-7, with 11 bases lining up with TRBD2. The trim removed 6 bases at V and 5 bases at J, leaving 6 bases unmatched. The CDR3 spans 14 residues. The CDR3 DNA follows: TGTGCCAGCAGAAATAGCGGGGGGGCCGACGAGCAGTACTTC. Translation gives CASRNSGGADEQYF.

The table lists this clonotype with a few counts. The J gene is TRBJ2-5, the V gene TRBV18; maybe TRBD2 (5 bases). Germline CDR1 and CDR2: KGHSH and LQKENI. Trimming stripped 0 bases from V and 2 bases from J, with 7 bases between. This CDR3 region has 14 residues. This CDR3 is CASSPPRRQETQYF. CDR3 coding DNA: TGTGCCAGCTCACCACCGAGGAGGCAAGAGACCCAGTACTTC.

This clonotype was seen only a few times. The chain links TRBV3-1 to TRBJ1-1; D unresolved. The CDR3 runs to 14 residues. Trimming left V 4 bases short and J 0 bases short, with 9 bases between. The germline gives CDR1 LGHDT, CDR2 YNNKEL (reference sequence). The CDR3 bases are TGTGCCAGCAGCCGACGGGCCATGAACACTGAAGCTTTCTTT. This encodes CASSRRAMNTEAFF.

The chain couples TRBV7-9 to TRBJ1-1, with a possible D match to TRBD1 (5 bases). Trimming shortened V by 2 bases and J by 3 bases, and 13 bases separated the two germline ends. Germline CDR1 is SEHNR and CDR2 is FQNEAQ (reference sequence). This CDR3 comprises 15 residues. CDR3 region: CASSLWGGRDTEAFF. CDR3 DNA sequence: TGTGCCAGCAGCTTATGGGGGGGGAGGGACACTGAAGCTTTCTTT.

This clonotype was observed a few times. The chain combines TRBV12-3 or TRBV12-4 with TRBJ2-1; 10 positions agree with TRBD2. There are 16 residues in the CDR3. V shed 5 bases and J 8 bases; nucleotides not matched to a gene: 12. The CDR3 loop is CASSLQRGGLPHEQFF. In nucleotides, the CDR3 is TGTGCCAGCAGTCTCCAGCGGGGGGGCCTTCCACATGAGCAGTTCTTC.

In its sample, this clonotype was seen a few times. The V gene is TRBV18, the J gene TRBJ2-3, with unresolved D. The V gene's germline CDR1 is KGHSH and CDR2 LQKENI. V shed 7 bases and J shed 5 bases, with 7 bases lying between them. This CDR3 is 11 amino acids long. The CDR3 DNA follows: TGTGCCAGCTTGCTGGGAGATACGCAGTATTTT. Its protein product is CASLLGDTQYF. The full variable domain, in which reference TRBV18 and TRBJ2-3 provide the parts outside the CDR3, is NAGVMQNPRHLVRRRGQEARLRCSPMKGHSHVYWYRQLPEEGLKFMVYLQKENIIDESGMPKERFSAEFPKEGPSILRIQQVVRGDSAAYFCASLLGDTQYFGPGTRLTVL.

J is TRBJ2-2 and V is TRBV20-1; tentatively, D is TRBD1 (6 bases). The CDR3 spans 14 residues. The germline V gene has CDR1 DFQATT and CDR2 SNEGSKA (reference sequence). V lost 3 bases and J lost 6, with 14 bases in between. Here the CDR3 DNA reads TGCAGTGCTAGGAAGTCAGGGGCCTCCGGGGAGCTGTTTTTT. Translated, it gives CSARKSGASGELFF.

V usage is TRBV5-5 and J usage is TRBJ2-5; no clear D gene. V was cut by 0 bases and J by 4 bases, with 13 bases left in between. Germline-derived CDR1 and CDR2 are SGHKS and YYEKEE (reference sequence). The CDR3 loop spans 15 amino acids. CDR3 DNA: TGTGCCAGCAGCTTGGACTTGTTAAGGGTAGAGACCCAGTACTTC. Residues: CASSLDLLRVETQYF.

This clonotype was picked up a small number of times. This sequence joins TRBV7-9 and TRBJ2-7; D is unresolved. V lost 4 bases and J 1 base, leaving 14 bases between the germline ends. CDR1 is SEHNR, CDR2 FQNEAQ, per germline (reference sequence). The CDR3 runs to 15 residues. The CDR3 nucleotides read TGTGCCAGCAGCTCCCCAGCGCTCAAATCCTACGAGCAGTACTTC. Amino acid sequence: CASSSPALKSYEQYF. Using reference TRBV7-9 and TRBJ2-7 for the parts outside the CDR3, the full variable domain is DTGVSQNPRHKITKRGQNVTFRCDPISEHNRLYWYRQTLGQGPEFLTYFQNEAQLEKSRLLSDRFSAERPKGSFSTLEIQRTEQGDSAMYLCASSSPALKSYEQYFGPGTRLTVT.

V and J are TRBV5-1 and TRBJ2-5, with D perhaps matching TRBD1 or TRBD2 (5 bases each). The CDR3 sequence is 14 residues long. The V gene lost 2 bases and the J gene lost 4 bases, with 12 bases spanning the gap. CDR1 is SGHRS, CDR2 YFSETQ, per germline. The chain's CDR3 is CASSFPSGPETQYF. As DNA, the CDR3 is TGCGCCAGCAGCTTTCCGTCGGGGCCAGAGACCCAGTACTTC.

V is TRBV5-1 and J is TRBJ2-7; 7 bases align to TRBD1. The CDR3 consists of 13 residues. Trimming at V came to 4 bases and at J to 6 bases, leaving 7 bases not matched to a gene. Germline V gives CDR1 SGHRS, CDR2 YFSETQ. The CDR3 here is CASSGRTGIEQYF. CDR3 coding DNA: TGCGCCAGCAGCGGAAGGACAGGTATCGAGCAGTACTTC. The entire variable domain, with the rest obtained from reference TRBV5-1 and TRBJ2-7, is as follows: KAGVTQTPRYLIKTRGQQVTLSCSPISGHRSVSWYQQTPGQGLQFLFEYFSETQRNKGNFPGRFSGRQFSNSRSEMNVSTLELGDSALYLCASSGRTGIEQYFGPGTRLTVT.

This clonotype showed up just a few times. Here the CDR3 reads CASSLISPWRGYEQYF. The CDR3 bases are TGTGCCAGCAGTCTTATCAGTCCTTGGCGGGGCTACGAGCAGTACTTC. V gene TRBV28 combines with J gene TRBJ2-7, with D possibly TRBD2 on 6 matching bases. The CDR3 runs to 16 residues. Looked up from germline, CDR1 is MDHEN and CDR2 is SYDVKM. V was cut by 5 bases and J by 3 bases, with 20 bases left in between.

This clonotype showed up just a few times. The chain combines TRBV10-2 with TRBJ1-2; D is perhaps TRBD1 (5 bases). Germline V gene lookup returns CDR1 WSHSY and CDR2 SAAADI. CDR3 length: 12 amino acids. Trimming cost V 2 bases and J 8 bases, with 9 bases left between them. CDR3 nucleotides: TGCGCCAGCAGTGAGGGGGCAGGCGGCTACACCTTC. Protein product: CASSEGAGGYTF.

This clonotype was counted only a few times. The chain combines TRBV27 with TRBJ1-1, with TRBD1 matching 7 bases. The CDR3 spans 16 residues. The germline CDR1 and CDR2 sequences are MNHEY and SMNVEV (reference sequence). V was pared by 0 bases and J by 1 base, with 5 bases of the junction left unmatched. CDR3 bases: TGTGCCAGCAGTTTATCCGACAGGGTCCCGAACACTGAAGCTTTCTTT. Translation gives CASSLSDRVPNTEAFF.

J is TRBJ1-2 and V is TRBV29-1; the D gene is possibly TRBD1 (6 bases). Germline CDR1 is SQVTM and CDR2 is ANQGSEA. The CDR3 is 12 amino acids. V lost 7 bases and J 4 bases, leaving 13 bases between the germline ends. The CDR3 DNA reads TGCAGCGCGTCGGACAGTATCTATGGCTACACCTTC. Protein product: CSASDSIYGYTF.

V gene TRBV7-2 combines with J gene TRBJ2-2; no reliable D call. The V gene lost 5 bases and the J gene lost 0 bases, with 7 bases spanning the gap. The CDR3 totals 14 residues. CDR1 is SGHTA, CDR2 FQGNSA, per germline. The CDR3 sequence is CASSATTNTGELFF. CDR3 DNA sequence: TGTGCCAGCAGCGCCACAACGAACACCGGGGAGCTGTTTTTT.